The 25 T cell receptor beta chains presented below share a single source sample, sequenced in a study of T cells in Graves' hyperthyroidism and ophthalmopathy. TCR beta CDR3 regions were amplified from RNA transcripts. A first-round RT-PCR of the TCR CDR3 used the HTBI primer set. MiXCR, applied by TCRdb to the multiplex PCR reads, yields one record per CDR3 protein. The table lists around 580,000 distinct CDR3 sequences, roughly a sixth of them singletons. Sequencing was performed on blood. The receptors were sampled from a woman between 18 and 29 years old with Graves' hyperthyroidism.

This chain connects TRBV7-8 to TRBJ1-2; 8 nucleotides agree with TRBD1. Unmatched junction bases numbered 7, after V lost 2 bases and J lost 2 bases. The germline V gene has CDR1 SGHVS and CDR2 FQNEAQ. The CDR3 loop spans 16 amino acids. The CDR3 DNA reads TGTGCCAGCAGCTTACCAATTGGACAGGGCAACTATGGCTACACCTTC. This encodes CASSLPIGQGNYGYTF.

The V call is TRBV20-1, the J call TRBJ1-1; D is ambiguous. This CDR3 is 15 amino acids long. The V end lost 0 bases, the J end lost 3 bases, and 14 bases lay between the germline ends. The germline CDR1 and CDR2 sequences are DFQATT and SNEGSKA (reference sequence). The CDR3 reads CSAREGTVSHTEAFF. In DNA form, the CDR3 reads TGCAGTGCTAGAGAGGGAACAGTATCCCACACTGAAGCTTTCTTT.

This chain connects TRBV7-9 to TRBJ2-7; a weak D match, TRBD1 (6 bases). Germline CDR1 reads SEHNR; CDR2 reads FQNEAQ (reference sequence). Trimming cost V 3 bases and J 1 base, with 10 bases left between them. This CDR3 contains 14 residues. This CDR3 is CASSFPGASYEQYF. In DNA, the CDR3 is TGTGCCAGCAGCTTTCCAGGGGCTTCCTACGAGCAGTACTTC.

This clonotype appeared a few times. The chain recombines TRBV20-1 with TRBJ2-5; possibly TRBD1 for D (6 bases). Germline loops: CDR1 DFQATT, CDR2 SNEGSKA (reference sequence). The CDR3 loop spans 15 amino acids. V was cut by 5 bases and J by 2 bases, with 18 bases left in between. CDR3 DNA: TGCAGTGCTCACAAATGGACAGAGGATCAAGAGACCCAGTACTTC. It codes for CSAHKWTEDQETQYF.

This clonotype was observed many times. V gene TRBV20-1 combines with J gene TRBJ1-1; D is perhaps TRBD1 (5 bases). The germline V gene encodes CDR1 DFQATT and CDR2 SNEGSKA (reference sequence). V gave up 0 bases and J gave up 4 bases, with 15 bases separating them. This CDR3 comprises 15 residues. The CDR3 region is CSARDRGEGGTEAFF. CDR3 nucleotide sequence: TGCAGTGCTAGAGACCGAGGGGAAGGCGGCACTGAAGCTTTCTTT.

The chain links TRBV20-1 to TRBJ2-1; 10 bases are shared with TRBD2. The CDR3 sequence is 18 residues long. From germline, CDR1 is DFQATT and CDR2 SNEGSKA (reference sequence). The V gene end was trimmed by 4 bases and the J gene end by 1 base; junction bases not matched to a gene: 13. DNA for the CDR3: TGCAGTGCTACTCCCCCCCTCGGGACTAGCGTATCCTACAATGAGCAGTTCTTC. Translation: CSATPPLGTSVSYNEQFF.

The CDR3, as DNA: TGTGCCACCAGTGATGCACCGGGACTAGCGGGGGGGAGCTCCTACGAGCAGTACTTC. Its translation is CATSDAPGLAGGSSYEQYF. The chain has TRBV24-1 and TRBJ2-7; 16 bases line up with TRBD2. Germline loops: CDR1 KGHDR, CDR2 SFDVKD. The junction had 7 bases not matched to a gene; V was cut back by 3 bases and J by 0 bases. There are 19 residues in the CDR3.

This clonotype was observed many times. The J gene is TRBJ2-3, the V gene TRBV3-1; tentative D call: TRBD1 (5 bases). The CDR3 totals 15 residues. Germline V gene sequence: CDR1 LGHDT, CDR2 YNNKEL (reference sequence). Trimming removed 4 bases from V and 3 bases from J, with 14 bases in between. The CDR3 spells CASSRPQGLTDTQYF. The CDR3 nucleotides read TGTGCCAGCAGCCGTCCCCAGGGATTAACAGATACGCAGTATTTT.

The table lists this clonotype with a few counts. This may come from a read error, since a much larger clone is one base off. The chain employs TRBV6-5 and TRBJ1-1, with D tentatively TRBD1 (5 bases). With 0 bases removed from V and 1 base from J, the gap between germline ends came to 6 bases. The CDR3 covers 14 residues. CDR1 and CDR2 (germline): MNHEY, SVGAGI. CDR3 residues: CASSYSGENTEAFF. The CDR3 bases are TGTGCCAGCAGTTACTCAGGGGAGAACACTGAAGCTTTCTTT.

This clonotype was seen repeatedly, ten times or more. The chain couples TRBV12-3 or TRBV12-4 to TRBJ2-7; D is uncertain. Trimming shortened V by 5 bases and J by 4 bases, and 15 bases separated the two germline ends. The CDR3 is made up of 14 amino acids. In DNA form, the CDR3 reads TGTGCCAGCAGTCCGTCTCTAGGGTTATACGAGCAGTACTTC. Amino acids: CASSPSLGLYEQYF.

The table lists this clonotype with many counts. The CDR3 protein is CASSLEVLAGRNEQFF. The CDR3 DNA reads as TGTGCCAGCAGCTTAGAGGTCCTAGCGGGACGCAATGAGCAGTTCTTC. The rearrangement links TRBV7-2 to TRBJ2-1; 9 bases line up with TRBD2. The germline V gene has CDR1 SGHTA and CDR2 FQGNSA. This CDR3 has 16 amino acids. V was pared by 1 base and J by 6 bases, with 7 bases of the junction left unmatched.

This clonotype was seen more than once but under ten times. V usage is TRBV27 and J usage is TRBJ2-7; TRBD1 matches at 8 bases. This CDR3 is 13 amino acids long. V shed 7 bases, J shed 3 bases, and the junction held 5 bases outside the gene matches. Germline loops: CDR1 MNHEY, CDR2 SMNVEV (reference sequence). Here the CDR3 DNA reads TGTGCCAGCACTGGGACAGGCTACTACGAGCAGTACTTC. Protein: CASTGTGYYEQYF.

V and J are TRBV20-1 and TRBJ2-1; no clear D. Between the trimmed V and J ends, which lost 3 bases and 2 bases, there was a span of 8 bases. Looked up from germline, CDR1 is DFQATT and CDR2 is SNEGSKA (reference sequence). CDR3 length: 13 amino acids. The DNA for the CDR3 is TGCAGTGCTAGCCCATTCCCCTACAATGAGCAGTTCTTC. Its translation: CSASPFPYNEQFF.

The chain uses TRBV19 and TRBJ2-1; TRBD1 matches at 7 bases. Germline V gene lookup returns CDR1 LNHDA and CDR2 SQIVND (reference sequence). This CDR3 spans 13 amino acids. J lost 8 bases, V lost 6 bases, and 7 bases had no gene match. The CDR3 sequence is CASRRQGVDEQFF. The CDR3 DNA follows: TGTGCCAGTAGAAGACAGGGCGTCGATGAGCAGTTCTTC.

This clonotype was seen ten or more times. The chain combines TRBV11-3 with TRBJ1-2; 10 nucleotides align to TRBD1. Germline CDR1 SGHNT, CDR2 YENEEA. This CDR3 has 14 amino acids. With 4 bases clipped from V and 8 bases from J, the junction kept 7 bases outside the gene matches. In nucleotides, the CDR3 is TGTGCCAGCAGCTCTACCGGGACAGGGGTAGGCTACACCTTC. Encoded protein: CASSSTGTGVGYTF.

The chain links TRBV12-3 or TRBV12-4 to TRBJ2-5; 10 bases align to TRBD2. V shed 1 base, J shed 4 bases, and the junction held 12 bases outside the gene matches. CDR3 size: 18 residues. The CDR3 region is CASSLVSSGSNVGETQYF. CDR3 DNA: TGTGCCAGCAGTTTAGTCTCTAGCGGGAGCAATGTCGGAGAGACCCAGTACTTC.

About this clonotype itself: A much larger clone lies a single base off, so this may be a read error. V usage is TRBV2 and J usage is TRBJ2-7, with TRBD1 matching 7 bases. The CDR3 covers 13 residues. The V gene end was trimmed by 7 bases and the J gene end by 3 bases; junction bases not matched to a gene: 6. Germline CDR1 and CDR2: SNHLY and FYNNEI. CDR3 in amino acids: CASKGQSFYEQYF. DNA for the CDR3: TGTGCCAGCAAGGGACAGAGCTTCTACGAGCAGTACTTC.

J is TRBJ2-1 and V is TRBV30, with 12 bases lining up with TRBD2. Germline-derived CDR1 and CDR2 are GTSNPN and SVGIG (reference sequence). V gave up 8 bases and J gave up 11 bases; unmatched junction bases: 13. This CDR3 is 14 amino acids long. Written as DNA, the CDR3 is TGTGCCAGCCACCAGACTAGCGGGAGCCCGCAGCAGTTCTTC. The encoded protein is CASHQTSGSPQQFF.

There are a few counts of this clonotype. V gene TRBV5-1 combines with J gene TRBJ1-2, with 8 nucleotides matching TRBD1. The CDR3 is 15 amino acids. The germline gives CDR1 SGHRS, CDR2 YFSETQ. Losses at the gene ends were 4 bases for V and 3 bases for J; bases not matched to a gene: 8. The CDR3 sequence: CASSLTGGSHYGYTF. CDR3 sequence (DNA): TGCGCCAGCAGCCTTACAGGGGGTTCCCACTATGGCTACACCTTC.

The chain links TRBV10-3 to TRBJ1-4; a possible D gene is TRBD1 (6 bases). V lost 0 bases and J 7 bases, leaving 12 bases between the germline ends. The CDR3 totals 15 residues. CDR1 is ENHRY, CDR2 SYGVKD, per germline. The CDR3 nucleotides read TGTGCCATCAGTGAGTCGAAGGGGGTAGCTGAAAAACTGTTTTTT. This encodes CAISESKGVAEKLFF.

CDR3: CASSQGSSNLFF. CDR3 nucleotide sequence: TGCGCCAGCAGCCAAGGTTCATCTAACCTGTTTTTT. J is TRBJ1-4 and V is TRBV4-3; D is unclear. From germline, CDR1 is LGHNA and CDR2 YSLEER. V lost 1 base and J 14 bases, leaving 11 bases between the germline ends. The CDR3 contains 12 residues.

This clonotype came up many times. V gene TRBV7-9 combines with J gene TRBJ1-2; 8 bases map to TRBD1. J gave up 7 bases and V 9 bases, and 13 bases lay outside the gene matches. CDR1 is SEHNR, CDR2 FQNEAQ, per germline (reference sequence). CDR3 size: 14 residues. The CDR3 region is CASHGTGGPGGYTF. The CDR3 DNA follows: TGTGCCAGTCACGGGACAGGTGGTCCGGGTGGCTACACCTTC. The full variable domain, its missing parts supplied by reference TRBV7-9 and TRBJ1-2, is DTGVSQNPRHKITKRGQNVTFRCDPISEHNRLYWYRQTLGQGPEFLTYFQNEAQLEKSRLLSDRFSAERPKGSFSTLEIQRTEQGDSAMYLCASHGTGGPGGYTFGSGTRLTVV.

There are a few counts of this clonotype. This chain uses TRBV30 with TRBJ2-1; TRBD2 matches at 12 bases. The germline V gene has CDR1 GTSNPN and CDR2 SVGIG (reference sequence). The length of the CDR3 is 15 residues. V lost 0 bases and J lost 4; bases outside the gene matches: 1. The CDR3 spells CAWSVGLAGYNEQFF. As DNA, the CDR3 is TGTGCCTGGAGTGTAGGACTAGCGGGGTACAATGAGCAGTTCTTC.

The V and J genes are TRBV10-1 and TRBJ2-7, with 7 bases that match TRBD1. The CDR3 extends over 14 amino acids. Germline V gene sequence: CDR1 WNHNN, CDR2 SYGVQD (reference sequence). Unmatched junction bases numbered 8, after V lost 6 bases and J lost 3 bases. The CDR3 protein is CASSDRDRYYEQYF. Here the CDR3 DNA reads TGCGCCAGCAGCGACCGGGACAGATACTACGAGCAGTACTTC.

Concerning this clonotype: A much larger clone is a single base away; this may be a read error. The chain employs TRBV3-1 and TRBJ1-3; D may be TRBD1 (5 bases). The CDR3 length is 14 residues. Germline CDR1 reads LGHDT; CDR2 reads YNNKEL (reference sequence). CDR3 sequence reads: CASSPQGSGHTIYF. The CDR3 DNA follows: TGTGCCAGCAGCCCCCAGGGTTCTGGACACACCATATATTTT.